A selection of T cell receptor beta chains follows, all from one sample in a study of blood T cell repertoires in COVID-19. Measured with immunoSEQ multiplex PCR; TCRdb has only the in-frame clones, and not every one. The profile shows approximately 490,000 clones, about 88% of them singletons. The sequenced material came from PBMCs or T cells enriched from blood (not recorded which). Receptors were obtained from a woman aged 55-69 years who had recovered from COVID-19. CDR3s include the opening cysteine and the closing phenylalanine or tryptophan. D genes are given only for firm matches. Expanded clones get a size class; other rows say once, few or many, or leave the size out.

abundance,v_gene,j_gene,d_gene,CDR3aa,CDR3nt
-,TRBV18,TRBJ1-1,-,CASSPTSDRVEAFF,TGTGCCAGCTCCCCAACCTCTGACAGAGTTGAAGCTTTCTTT
-,TRBV4-1,TRBJ2-7,TRBD1,CASSHPGTGLSYEQYF,TGCGCCAGCAGCCACCCCGGGACAGGCCTTTCCTACGAGCAGTACTTC
-,TRBV30,TRBJ1-2,-,CAWSLGEGYTF,TGTGCCTGGAGTCTCGGGGAGGGCTACACCTTC
once,TRBV3-1/TRBV3-2,TRBJ2-7,TRBD2,CASSPKVGGGAYEQYF,TGTGCCAGCAGCCCGAAGGTCGGCGGGGGGGCTTACGAGCAGTACTTC
-,TRBV27,TRBJ1-5,TRBD1,CASERTGTGNQPQHF,TGTGCCAGCGAAAGGACAGGGACAGGCAATCAGCCCCAGCATTTT
once,TRBV3-1/TRBV3-2,TRBJ2-1,TRBD2,CASGGAYNEQFF,TGTGCTAGCGGGGGGGCGTACAATGAGCAGTTCTTC
-,TRBV6-5,TRBJ1-1,TRBD1,CASSYSIGTGSAEAFF,TGTGCCAGCAGTTACTCGATTGGGACAGGAAGCGCTGAAGCTTTCTTT
-,TRBV6-5,TRBJ1-2,-,CASSYSMNGGNYGYTF,TGTGCCAGCAGTTACTCGATGAACGGGGGGAACTATGGCTACACCTTC
-,TRBV5-1,TRBJ1-2,TRBD1,CASSLATGQDYNDGYTF,TGCGCCAGCAGCTTGGCGACGGGACAGGACTATAACGATGGCTACACCTTC
-,TRBV3-1/TRBV3-2,TRBJ1-3,-,CASSQGSDGNTIYF,TGTGCCAGCAGCCAAGGGTCAGATGGAAACACCATATATTTT
-,TRBV19,TRBJ1-5,TRBD1,CASSPGDRGSNQPQHF,TGTGCCAGTAGTCCTGGGGACAGAGGGAGCAATCAGCCCCAGCATTTT
-,TRBV15,TRBJ1-2,-,CATSRDSPGLLYGYTF,TGTGCCACCAGCAGAGATTCCCCGGGACTGCTCTATGGCTACACCTTC
-,TRBV9,TRBJ2-2,TRBD2,CASSVQGGGGAHGELFF,TGTGCCAGCAGCGTACAGGGCGGCGGGGGGGCCCACGGGGAGCTGTTTTTT
-,TRBV12-5,TRBJ1-4,-,CASGLMAGDSEKLFF,TGTGCTAGTGGTTTGATGGCAGGGGATAGTGAAAAACTGTTTTTT
-,TRBV24-1,TRBJ1-5,TRBD1,CATSETGSPDQPQHF,TGTGCCACCAGTGAGACAGGGTCCCCTGATCAGCCCCAGCATTTT
-,TRBV2,TRBJ1-2,-,CASSARSGYTF,TGTGCCAGCAGTGCACGGAGTGGCTACACCTTC
-,TRBV5-1,TRBJ1-2,TRBD1,CASSIRTGGDYGYTF,TGCGCCAGCAGCATAAGGACAGGGGGTGACTATGGCTACACCTTC
-,TRBV27,TRBJ1-1,-,CASSLEGPNTEAFF,TGTGCCAGCAGTTTAGAGGGCCCTAACACTGAAGCTTTCTTT
-,TRBV29-1,TRBJ2-2,TRBD2,CSVGTSGGTTGELFF,TGCAGCGTTGGGACTAGCGGGGGGACTACCGGGGAGCTGTTTTTT
-,TRBV19,TRBJ2-4,TRBD1,CASSPRDRANIQYF,TGTGCCAGTAGTCCACGGGACAGGGCAAACATTCAGTACTTC
-,TRBV5-4,TRBJ1-1,-,CASSLTGLNTEAFF,TGTGCCAGCAGCTTGACAGGGCTTAACACTGAAGCTTTCTTT
-,TRBV24-1,TRBJ1-2,-,CATSGGFGGYTF,TGTGCCACCAGTGGAGGGTTTGGAGGCTACACCTTC
-,TRBV7-2,TRBJ1-1,TRBD1,CASSLVTGKNTEAFF,TGTGCCAGCAGCTTAGTGACAGGGAAGAACACTGAAGCTTTCTTT
once,TRBV5-5,TRBJ1-2,-,CASSLLTATYGYTF,TGTGCCAGCAGCTTGTTGACAGCGACCTATGGCTACACCTTC
-,TRBV15,TRBJ1-2,-,CATSREQSRDYGYTF,TGTGCCACCAGCAGAGAACAATCGCGGGACTATGGCTACACCTTC
-,TRBV4-1,TRBJ1-1,-,CASSLKAGEWNTEAFF,TGCGCCAGCAGCTTAAAGGCAGGGGAATGGAACACTGAAGCTTTCTTT
-,TRBV11-2,TRBJ1-5,-,CASSQTRGTNQPQHF,TGTGCCAGCAGCCAAACAAGGGGTACCAATCAGCCCCAGCATTTT
-,TRBV12-3/TRBV12-4,TRBJ1-5,TRBD1,CASGHRGDQPQHF,TGTGCCAGCGGACACAGGGGGGATCAGCCCCAGCATTTT
-,TRBV2,TRBJ1-5,TRBD1,CASSGTGGGSQPQHF,TGTGCCAGCAGCGGGACAGGGGGCGGGAGTCAGCCCCAGCATTTT
-,TRBV27,TRBJ1-1,-,CASSLIPRRSTEAFF,TGTGCCAGCAGTTTAATCCCACGGAGGTCCACTGAAGCTTTCTTT
-,TRBV29-1,TRBJ1-4,-,CSVTFAGANEKLFF,TGCAGCGTGACCTTTGCGGGGGCTAATGAAAAACTGTTTTTT
-,TRBV6-1,TRBJ1-2,-,CASSEIGVLGTF,TGTGCCAGCAGTGAGATAGGGGTACTGGGCACCTTC
-,TRBV5-4,TRBJ1-5,-,CATSWEGGNNQPQHF,TGTGCTACCTCCTGGGAGGGAGGGAACAATCAGCCCCAGCATTTT
-,TRBV29-1,TRBJ1-2,TRBD1,CSVGITGGQGYTF,TGCAGCGTCGGAATAACAGGGGGCCAAGGCTACACCTTC
-,TRBV18,TRBJ2-3,-,CASSQKQDTQYF,TGTGCCAGCTCACAAAAGCAAGATACGCAGTATTTT
-,TRBV2,TRBJ2-6,-,CASNRRNVLTF,TGTGCCAGCAACCGGCGGAACGTCCTGACTTTC
-,TRBV25-1,TRBJ1-2,-,CASSEWSGAYDGYTF,TGTGCCAGCAGTGAGTGGTCAGGGGCGTACGATGGCTATACCTTC
-,TRBV10-1,TRBJ1-1,-,CASSAPGNTEAFF,TGCGCCAGCAGTGCACCCGGGAACACTGAAGCTTTCTTT
-,TRBV7-2,TRBJ2-5,TRBD1,CASSYGQGGGVYPKYF,TGTGCCAGCAGCTACGGACAGGGGGGTGGGGTCTACCCAAAGTACTTC
few,TRBV5-1,TRBJ1-5,-,CASSLAGLSNQPQHF,TGCGCCAGCAGCTTGGCAGGTCTCAGCAATCAGCCCCAGCATTTT
-,TRBV5-1,TRBJ1-1,TRBD1,CASSPGTGHTEAFF,TGCGCCAGCAGTCCCGGGACAGGTCACACTGAAGCTTTCTTT
-,TRBV6-5,TRBJ2-7,-,CASSPWDTREQYF,TGTGCCAGCAGTCCCTGGGACACCCGTGAGCAGTACTTC
once,TRBV27,TRBJ1-1,-,CASSNPRYTEAFF,TGTGCCAGCAGCAATCCCAGATACACTGAAGCTTTCTTT
-,TRBV4-1,TRBJ2-7,TRBD1,CASSQGTGGPYEQYF,TGCGCCAGCAGCCAAGGGACAGGGGGGCCCTACGAGCAGTACTTC
-,TRBV24-1,TRBJ1-2,TRBD1,CATSEADRDGYTF,TGTGCCACCAGTGAAGCAGACAGGGACGGCTACACCTTC
-,TRBV2,TRBJ1-1,-,CASNTVNTEAFF,TGTGCCAGTAATACAGTGAACACTGAAGCTTTCTTT
once,TRBV2,TRBJ2-2,TRBD2,CASSEGLGRTGELFF,TGTGCCAGCAGTGAGGGACTAGGGCGCACCGGGGAGCTGTTTTTT
-,TRBV10-2,TRBJ2-2,-,CASSENWDGGGELFF,TGCGCCAGCAGTGAGAACTGGGACGGGGGTGGGGAGCTGTTTTTT
-,TRBV30,TRBJ1-6,-,CAWTGTSLYSPLHF,TGTGCCTGGACCGGGACTAGTCTTTATTCACCCCTCCACTTT
-,TRBV7-9,TRBJ2-3,TRBD1,CASSTGGAIDTQYF,TGTGCCAGCAGCACAGGGGGCGCCATAGATACGCAGTATTTT